The text below deals with one T cell receptor (beta chain). Its specificity is not known. The record originates from a study of post-analysis software for immune sequencing data. Study-wide points: Four or five TRBV segments occurring more often in patients than controls included TRBV5-6, TRBV5-1 and TRBV20-1.

Unique molecular identifiers were built into the TCR beta cDNA libraries. Yield was roughly 500,000 cDNA molecules from around 1 to 9.1 million T cells. TCRdb reanalysed the PCR reads using MiXCR and keeps one entry per CDR3 protein. The sample has about 460,000 distinct CDR3 sequences; 45% are singletons. The CDR3 is made up of 21 amino acids. The V and J ends lost 0 bases and 4 bases, in that order; junction bases with no gene match: 26. CDR1 and CDR2 (germline): DFQATT, SNEGSKA (reference sequence). The source of this sequence is a girl aged 5-17 years with multiple sclerosis. J is TRBJ2-7 and V is TRBV20-1, with TRBD2 matching over 8 bases. Sequenced material: blood. CDR3 sequence (DNA): TGCAGTGCTAGAGATGCCGAGCTAGTATACGACGACAAGCGGGAGTTTTACGAGCAGTACTTC. As protein: CSARDAELVYDDKREFYEQYF.